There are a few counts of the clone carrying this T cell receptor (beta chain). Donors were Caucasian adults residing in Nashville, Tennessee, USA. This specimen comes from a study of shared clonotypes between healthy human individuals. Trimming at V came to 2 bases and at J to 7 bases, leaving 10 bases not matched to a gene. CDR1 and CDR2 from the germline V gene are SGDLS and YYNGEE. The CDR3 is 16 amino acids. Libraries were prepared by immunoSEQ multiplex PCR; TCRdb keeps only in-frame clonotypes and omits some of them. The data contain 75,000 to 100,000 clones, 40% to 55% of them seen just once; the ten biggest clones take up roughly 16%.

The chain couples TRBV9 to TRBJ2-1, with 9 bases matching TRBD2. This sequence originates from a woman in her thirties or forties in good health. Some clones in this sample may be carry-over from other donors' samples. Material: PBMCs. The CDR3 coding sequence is TGTGCCAGCAGCGTTCAGGGACTAGCTTTTGGAAATGAGCAGTTCTTC. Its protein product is CASSVQGLAFGNEQFF.